The entry that follows covers one T cell receptor (beta chain) sequence. This clonotype was found many times. Its specific antigen is unknown. No much larger clone is present one base from it, and per-base qualities are unavailable. This sample stems from a study of blood T cells in healthy people across ages (dated by TCRdb to the mid-2010s). Context from the whole study: In model experiments, template switching captured roughly one uniquely barcoded TCR beta cDNA molecule for every two T cells. Age-related changes in TCR beta repertoire diversity were measured in the study by deep sequencing normalized with unique cDNA molecular identifiers. Four age groups were formed from the donors: young (average roughly 15 years), middle-aged (approximately 39), aged (about 68) and long-lived (around 82). To avoid experimental bias, donors of different ages were spread randomly across the sequencing lanes. For two donors (one aged 18 to 30 and one aged 80 or older), the study analyzed two additional independent replicas of 1 million unique cDNA reads from the same blood draw. Summary of the overall study and its limitations: Donor CMV infection status was unknown, potentially confounding age-related changes in expanded clonotypes. Observed TCR beta diversity correlated strongly with the percentage of naive T cells measured by flow cytometry. As age increased, observed TCR beta diversity per million T cells dropped in a roughly linear way, and a significant reduction was already evident by age about 40. Since profiling was done on bulk unsorted PBMCs, naive and antigen-experienced compartments could not be conclusively compared. Compared with the aged group, the long-lived group had more naive CD4+ T cells, fewer expanded clones and increased TCR diversity, suggesting age selection. Total diversity estimates from one million sequenced T cells were considered lower bounds and underestimates.

Libraries were prepared through 5' RACE. The instrument was an Illumina HiSeq 2500. A second roughly 6 to 12 cycle PCR used a sample-barcoded 5' primer and a J-beta primer mix. A unique molecular identifier was introduced onto each TCR beta cDNA molecule by a template-switch 5' adaptor carrying 12 random nucleotides. At least 3 million CDR3-containing paired-end reads were obtained from each sample. The Mint cDNA synthesis kit, primed by a TRBC-specific oligonucleotide, was used to synthesize first-strand cDNA from all RNA. Following uracil-DNA glycosylase treatment, a first 18-cycle PCR with universal primers M1SS and BC2_uni_R was performed on all cDNA. Per the authors' processing: Normalization of each sample was performed by random selection of 1 million high-quality reads, each carrying a distinct molecular identifier. Instead of being binned into consensus sequences, reads with shared molecular identifiers were discarded. CDR3 identification, clonotype clustering and error correction used MiTCR with a Q25 quality threshold and the strictest error-elimination algorithm. A nonparametric unseen species model with Euler transformation was used to estimate a lower bound on total TCR beta diversity. The public reads were reprocessed in TCRdb via fastp at Q25 and MiXCR, keeping in-frame beta chains. Merged by CDR3 protein, the rows form single entries marked with the most common genes and DNA. TCRdb assigned the V and J calls; the authors' analysis was not used. Within this sample are 600,000 or so distinct CDR3 sequences, with approximately 30% of them counted one time only. Of the sample, approximately 14% falls within the top ten clones.

The CDR3 spans 19 residues, from the cysteine through the phenylalanine. Only CDR3 DNA remains: 57 bases, in frame from the first base. CDR1 and CDR2 are read off the germline V gene (reference sequence) as DFQATT and SNEGSKA. Trimming accounts for 3 bases at V and 2 bases at J, while the number of junction bases matched to no gene is 19. Donors were roughly 40 systemically healthy Caucasian individuals from Russia aged roughly 6 to 95 years. Around 9.7 milliliters of peripheral blood were collected from each donor into EDTA-treated Vacutainer tubes. Ficoll-Paque density-gradient centrifugation was used to isolate PBMCs, with at least 6.5 million obtained per sample. Total RNA was extracted from PBMCs with Trizol reagent, with at least 5 micrograms obtained per sample. The percentages of naive CD45RAhigh/CD27high T cells were determined by flow cytometry on a PBMC aliquot from every donor.

The sample comprised blood. The origin of this receptor is a woman older than 75 in good health. The rearranged segments are TRBV20-1 and TRBJ2-1, and 7 bases in between align with TRBD2. The CDR3 in this case is CSARGFLGILGGAYNEQFF. At the DNA level, the sequence is TGCAGTGCTAGGGGATTTTTGGGTATATTGGGGGGGGCCTACAATGAGCAGTTCTTC.